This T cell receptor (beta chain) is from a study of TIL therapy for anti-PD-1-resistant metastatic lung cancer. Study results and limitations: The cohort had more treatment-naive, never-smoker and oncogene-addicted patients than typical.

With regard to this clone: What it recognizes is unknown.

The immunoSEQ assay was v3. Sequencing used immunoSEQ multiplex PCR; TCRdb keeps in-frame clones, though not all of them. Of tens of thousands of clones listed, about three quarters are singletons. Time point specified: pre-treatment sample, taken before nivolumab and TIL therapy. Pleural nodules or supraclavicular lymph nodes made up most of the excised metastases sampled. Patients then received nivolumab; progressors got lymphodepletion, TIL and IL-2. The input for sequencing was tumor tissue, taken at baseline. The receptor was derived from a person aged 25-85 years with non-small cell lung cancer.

The CDR3 spells CASSSLWQGAMNTEAFF. The CDR3 DNA reads as TGTGCCAGCAGCTCCTTATGGCAGGGCGCTATGAACACTGAAGCTTTCTTT. V usage is TRBV5-5 and J usage is TRBJ1-1; tentatively, D is TRBD1 (5 bases). The CDR3 has 17 residues. The V gene's germline CDR1 is SGHKS and CDR2 YYEKEE (reference sequence). V lost 3 bases to trimming and J lost 0 bases, with 18 bases between them.